This T cell receptor beta chain originates from a study of shared clonotypes between healthy human individuals. The run depth of the assay was deep. TCRdb's copy holds only in-frame clones and misses some; the assay was immunoSEQ multiplex PCR. The table shows approximately 2.5 million clones, with around nine tenths occurring only once. V dropped 5 bases and J dropped 0 bases, with 8 bases sitting between them. The germline gives CDR1 SGHAT, CDR2 FQNNGV. The CDR3 consists of 15 residues. The source material was naive CD4+ T cells sorted from blood. The subset here: CD45RA+ positively selected. The TCR was taken from a man aged 18 to 30 in good health. V usage is TRBV11-2 and J usage is TRBJ2-6; D is ambiguous. The CDR3 coding sequence is TGTGCCAGCAGCGGCAGCTACTCTGGGGCCAACGTCCTGACTTTC. Protein: CASSGSYSGANVLTF.